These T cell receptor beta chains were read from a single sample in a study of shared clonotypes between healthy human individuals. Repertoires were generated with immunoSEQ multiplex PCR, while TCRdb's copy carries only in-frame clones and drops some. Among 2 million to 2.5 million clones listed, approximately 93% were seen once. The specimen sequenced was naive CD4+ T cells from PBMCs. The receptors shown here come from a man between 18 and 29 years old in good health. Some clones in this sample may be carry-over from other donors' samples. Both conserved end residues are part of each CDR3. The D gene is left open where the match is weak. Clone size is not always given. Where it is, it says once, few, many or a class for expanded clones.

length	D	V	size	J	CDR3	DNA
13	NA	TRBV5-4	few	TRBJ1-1	CASSLELVTEAFF	TGTGCCAGCAGCTTGGAGCTGGTCACTGAAGCTTTCTTT
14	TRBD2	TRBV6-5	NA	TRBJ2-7	CASSYSGSPYEQYF	TGTGCCAGCAGTTACAGCGGGAGCCCGTACGAGCAGTACTTC
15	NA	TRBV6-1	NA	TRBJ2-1	CASSERTTQKNEQFF	TGTGCCAGCAGTGAAAGGACTACACAAAAAAATGAGCAGTTCTTC
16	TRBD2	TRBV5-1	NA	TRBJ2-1	CASSLGWSSGNNEQFF	TGCGCCAGCAGCTTGGGATGGTCTAGCGGCAACAATGAGCAGTTCTTC
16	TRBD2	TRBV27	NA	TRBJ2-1	CASRRIIAGLYNEQFF	TGTGCCAGCAGGCGCATTATAGCGGGCCTATACAATGAGCAGTTCTTC
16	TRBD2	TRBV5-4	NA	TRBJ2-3	CASSLSPSGSSDTQYF	TGTGCCAGCAGCTTGTCGCCTAGCGGGAGTTCAGATACGCAGTATTTT
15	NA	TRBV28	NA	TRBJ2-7	CASSQGYTGSYEQYF	TGTGCCAGCTCCCAGGGGTATACAGGGTCCTACGAGCAGTACTTC
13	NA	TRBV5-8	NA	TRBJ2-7	CASSLEGVDEQYF	TGTGCCAGCAGCTTGGAGGGAGTGGACGAGCAGTACTTC
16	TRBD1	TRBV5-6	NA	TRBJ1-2	CASSEYRGQAVYGYTF	TGTGCCAGCAGCGAGTACCGAGGACAGGCAGTCTATGGCTACACCTTC
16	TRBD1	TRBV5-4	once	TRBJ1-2	CASSLENRGRGYGYTF	TGTGCCAGCAGCTTGGAGAACAGGGGGAGGGGCTATGGCTACACCTTC
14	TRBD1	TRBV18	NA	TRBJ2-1	CASSGQRSYNEQFF	TGTGCCAGCTCGGGACAGAGGAGTTACAATGAGCAGTTCTTC
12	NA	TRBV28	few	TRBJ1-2	CASRPSGGGYTF	TGTGCCAGCAGACCTAGTGGGGGTGGCTACACCTTC
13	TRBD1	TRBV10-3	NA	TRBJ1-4	CAIRDRGDEKLFF	TGTGCCATCAGGGACAGGGGTGACGAAAAACTGTTTTTT
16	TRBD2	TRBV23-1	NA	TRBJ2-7	CASSLGLAGGPYEQYF	TGCGCCAGCAGTTTAGGACTAGCGGGAGGGCCCTACGAGCAGTACTTC
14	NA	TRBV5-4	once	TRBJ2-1	CASSLFGGVSEQFF	TGTGCCAGCAGCTTGTTTGGCGGGGTTAGTGAGCAGTTCTTC
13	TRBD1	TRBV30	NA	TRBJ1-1	CAWGTGPNTEAFF	TGTGCCTGGGGGACAGGACCGAACACTGAAGCTTTCTTT
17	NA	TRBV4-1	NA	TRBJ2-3	CASSQGTLRTTRNTQYF	TGCGCCAGCAGCCAAGGAACTTTACGGACGACACGTAATACGCAGTATTTT
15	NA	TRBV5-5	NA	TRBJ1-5	CASSLVGIINQPQHF	TGTGCCAGCAGCTTGGTAGGGATTATCAATCAGCCCCAGCATTTT
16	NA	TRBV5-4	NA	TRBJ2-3	CASSIRTSTDTDTQYF	TGTGCCAGCAGCATACGGACTTCAACCGACACAGATACGCAGTATTTT
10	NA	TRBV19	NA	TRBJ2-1	CASSENEQFF	TGTGCCAGTAGTGAGAATGAGCAGTTCTTC
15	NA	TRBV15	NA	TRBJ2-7	CATSRGPTDPREQYF	TGTGCCACCAGCAGAGGTCCGACTGACCCTCGCGAGCAGTACTTC
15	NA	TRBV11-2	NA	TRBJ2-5	CASSSHRGVQETQYF	TGTGCCAGCAGCTCCCACCGCGGGGTTCAAGAGACCCAGTACTTC
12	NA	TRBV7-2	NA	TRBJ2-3	CASSSLRDTQYF	TGTGCCAGCAGCTCCCTTCGAGATACGCAGTATTTT
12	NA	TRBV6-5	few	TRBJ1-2	CASGQSLYGYTF	TGTGCCAGCGGGCAGTCCCTCTATGGCTACACCTTC
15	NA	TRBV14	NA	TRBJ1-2	CASSQVRAFDYGYTF	TGTGCCAGCAGCCAAGTTCGGGCCTTCGACTATGGCTACACCTTC
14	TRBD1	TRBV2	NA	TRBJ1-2	CASSLGQGWNGYTF	TGTGCCAGCAGTCTTGGACAGGGATGGAATGGCTACACCTTC
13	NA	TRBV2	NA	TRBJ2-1	CASTPTAKAEQFF	TGTGCCAGCACCCCTACAGCCAAGGCTGAGCAGTTCTTC
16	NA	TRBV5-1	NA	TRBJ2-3	CASSFSGSGSTDTQYF	TGCGCCAGCAGCTTCTCCGGGAGTGGGAGCACAGATACGCAGTATTTT
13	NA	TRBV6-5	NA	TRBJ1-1	CASSYRSNTEAFF	TGTGCCAGCAGTTACAGGTCGAACACTGAAGCTTTCTTT
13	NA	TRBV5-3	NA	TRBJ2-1	CARSLVCWREQFF	TGTGCCAGAAGCTTGGTATGTTGGCGCGAGCAGTTCTTC
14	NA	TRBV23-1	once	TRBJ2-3	CASSPPAAPDTQYF	TGCGCCAGCAGTCCTCCGGCAGCCCCAGATACGCAGTATTTT
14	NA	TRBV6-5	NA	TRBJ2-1	CASRTGYPYNEQFF	TGTGCCAGCAGAACAGGGTACCCCTACAATGAGCAGTTCTTC
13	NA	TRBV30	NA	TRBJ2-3	CAWREGGTDTQYF	TGTGCCTGGAGGGAGGGAGGTACAGATACGCAGTATTTT
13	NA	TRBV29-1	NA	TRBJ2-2	CSAQYRVPGELFF	TGCAGCGCCCAGTACAGGGTCCCCGGGGAGCTGTTTTTT
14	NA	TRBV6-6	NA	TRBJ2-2	CASTLIIGGGELFF	TGTGCCAGCACCCTTATCATCGGGGGCGGGGAGCTGTTTTTT
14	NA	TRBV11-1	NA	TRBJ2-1	CATSTGRFSYEQFF	TGTGCCACCTCCACAGGCCGGTTTAGCTATGAGCAGTTCTTC
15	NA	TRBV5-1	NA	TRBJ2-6	CASSSEGNGANVLTF	TGCGCCAGCAGCTCCGAGGGTAATGGGGCCAACGTCCTGACTTTC
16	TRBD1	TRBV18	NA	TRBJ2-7	CASSPSGGYRGYEQYF	TGTGCCAGCTCACCATCGGGTGGATACAGGGGTTACGAGCAGTACTTC
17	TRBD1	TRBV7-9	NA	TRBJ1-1	CASSLRDPGQGASEAFF	TGTGCCAGCAGCTTACGCGACCCGGGACAGGGGGCCTCTGAAGCTTTCTTT
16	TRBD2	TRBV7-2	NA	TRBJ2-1	CASSLGLAGGLNEQFF	TGTGCCAGCAGCTTGGGACTAGCGGGAGGATTGAATGAGCAGTTCTTC
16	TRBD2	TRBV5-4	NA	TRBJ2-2	CASSLQAGGTAGELFF	TGTGCCAGCAGCTTGCAAGCGGGAGGAACTGCGGGGGAGCTGTTTTTT
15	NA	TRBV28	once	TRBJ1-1	CASRSSGGGGTEAFF	TGTGCCAGCAGATCCTCGGGCGGGGGCGGCACTGAAGCTTTCTTT
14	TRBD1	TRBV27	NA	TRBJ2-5	CASSIRTGRETQYF	TGTGCCAGCAGCATAAGGACAGGGCGAGAGACCCAGTACTTC
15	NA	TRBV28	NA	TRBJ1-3	CASSSTGRLGGTIYF	TGTGCCAGCAGTTCCACGGGGCGGCTCGGAGGCACCATATATTTT
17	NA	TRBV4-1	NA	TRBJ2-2	CASSQEGVRLVPGELFF	TGCGCCAGCAGCCAAGAGGGGGTGCGACTAGTCCCCGGGGAGCTGTTTTTT
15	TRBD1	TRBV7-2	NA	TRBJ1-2	CASSLVRGQGDGYTF	TGTGCCAGCAGCCTCGTGCGGGGCCAGGGGGACGGCTACACCTTC
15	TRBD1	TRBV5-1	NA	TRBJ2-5	CASSFRTGPQETQYF	TGCGCCAGCAGCTTCAGGACAGGGCCTCAAGAGACCCAGTACTTC
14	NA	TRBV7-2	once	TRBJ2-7	CASSSLGRSYEQYF	TGTGCCAGCAGCTCTCTGGGCCGTTCTTACGAGCAGTACTTC
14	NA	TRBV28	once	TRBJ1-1	CASSRESMNTEAFF	TGTGCCAGCAGTAGAGAAAGTATGAACACTGAAGCTTTCTTT
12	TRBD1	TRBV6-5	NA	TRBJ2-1	CASRNDRGIEFF	TGTGCCAGCAGGAATGACAGGGGAATCGAGTTCTTC
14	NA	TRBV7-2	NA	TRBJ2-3	CASSPDTSTDTQYF	TGTGCCAGCAGCCCGGACACGAGCACAGATACGCAGTATTTT
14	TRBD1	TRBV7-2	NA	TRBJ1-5	CASSTQGVGQPQHF	TGTGCCAGCAGCACACAGGGGGTGGGGCAGCCCCAGCATTTT
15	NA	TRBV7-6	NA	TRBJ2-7	CASSLGGGQSYEQYF	TGTGCCAGCAGCTTAGGAGGAGGGCAGTCGTACGAGCAGTACTTC
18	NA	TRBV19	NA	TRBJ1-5	CASSISYGNIYSNQPQHF	TGTGCCAGTAGTATCTCTTACGGAAATATTTATAGCAATCAGCCCCAGCATTTT
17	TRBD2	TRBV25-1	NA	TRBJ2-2	CASSDPASGTNTGELFF	TGTGCCAGCAGTGATCCCGCTAGCGGGACGAACACCGGGGAGCTGTTTTTT
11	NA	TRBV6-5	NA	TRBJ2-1	CASSYEGEQFF	TGTGCCAGCAGTTATGAAGGGGAGCAGTTCTTC
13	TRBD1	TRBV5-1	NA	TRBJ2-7	CASSRDRAGEQYF	TGCGCCAGCAGCCGCGACAGGGCTGGCGAGCAGTACTTC